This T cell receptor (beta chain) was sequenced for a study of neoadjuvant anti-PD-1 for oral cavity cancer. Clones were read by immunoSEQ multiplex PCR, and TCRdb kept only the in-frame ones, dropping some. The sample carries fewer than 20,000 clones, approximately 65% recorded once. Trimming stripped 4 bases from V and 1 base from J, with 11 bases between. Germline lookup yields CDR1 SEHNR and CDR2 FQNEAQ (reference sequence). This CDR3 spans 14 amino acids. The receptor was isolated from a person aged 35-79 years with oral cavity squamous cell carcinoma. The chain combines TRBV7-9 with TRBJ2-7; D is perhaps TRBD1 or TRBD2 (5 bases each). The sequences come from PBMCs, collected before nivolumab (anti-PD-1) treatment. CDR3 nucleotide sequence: TGTGCCAGCAGCTCCCGACAGCGGTCCTACGAGCAGTACTTC. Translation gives CASSSRQRSYEQYF.